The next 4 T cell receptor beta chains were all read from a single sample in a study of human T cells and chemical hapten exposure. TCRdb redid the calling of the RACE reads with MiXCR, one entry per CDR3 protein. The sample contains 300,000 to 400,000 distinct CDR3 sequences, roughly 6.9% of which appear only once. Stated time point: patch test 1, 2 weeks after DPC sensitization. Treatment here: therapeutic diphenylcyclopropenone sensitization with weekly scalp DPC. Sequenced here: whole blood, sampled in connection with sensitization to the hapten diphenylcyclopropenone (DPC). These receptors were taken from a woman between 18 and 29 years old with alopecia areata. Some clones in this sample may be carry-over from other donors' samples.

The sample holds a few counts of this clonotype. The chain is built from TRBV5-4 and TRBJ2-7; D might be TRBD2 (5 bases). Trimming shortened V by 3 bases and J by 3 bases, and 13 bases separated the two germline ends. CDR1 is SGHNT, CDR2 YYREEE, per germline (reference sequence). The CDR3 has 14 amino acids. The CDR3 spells CASSSPSGFYEQYF. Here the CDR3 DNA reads TGTGCCAGCAGCTCTCCCAGCGGCTTCTACGAGCAGTACTTC.

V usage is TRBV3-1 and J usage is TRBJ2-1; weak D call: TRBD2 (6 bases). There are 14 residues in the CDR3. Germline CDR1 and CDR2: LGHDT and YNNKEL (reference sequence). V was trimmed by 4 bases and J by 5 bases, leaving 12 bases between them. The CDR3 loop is CASSPGLENNEQFF. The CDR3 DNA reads TGTGCCAGCAGCCCGGGACTCGAGAACAATGAGCAGTTCTTC.

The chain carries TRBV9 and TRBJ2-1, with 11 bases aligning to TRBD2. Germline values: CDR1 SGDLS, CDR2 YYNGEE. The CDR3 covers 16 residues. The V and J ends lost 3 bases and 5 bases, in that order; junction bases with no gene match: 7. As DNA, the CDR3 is TGTGCCAGCAGCGCGGTACTAGCGGGGGCCGACAATGAGCAGTTCTTC. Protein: CASSAVLAGADNEQFF. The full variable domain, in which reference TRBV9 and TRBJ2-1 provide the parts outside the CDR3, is DSGVTQTPKHLITATGQRVTLRCSPRSGDLSVYWYQQSLDQGLQFLIQYYNGEERAKGNILERFSAQQFPDLHSELNLSSLELGDSALYFCASSAVLAGADNEQFFGPGTRLTVL.

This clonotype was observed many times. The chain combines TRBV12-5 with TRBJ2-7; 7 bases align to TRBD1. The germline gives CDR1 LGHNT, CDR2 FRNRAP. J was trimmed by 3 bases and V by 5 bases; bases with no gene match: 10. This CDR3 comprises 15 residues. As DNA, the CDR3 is TGTGCTAGTGGTCTAACGACAGGGATTGTCTACGAGCAGTACTTC. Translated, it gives CASGLTTGIVYEQYF.